The sequence of this T cell receptor beta chain was determined in a study of monozygotic twins with inflammatory bowel disease. The CDR3 extends over 16 amino acids. Germline CDR1 reads LNHDA; CDR2 reads SQIVND (reference sequence). Reanalyzing the 5' RACE reads, TCRdb keeps one entry per CDR3 protein, without DNA. This sample's table has just over 300,000 distinct CDR3 sequences. The sequenced sample consisted of blood. The TCR was taken from a human donor with ulcerative colitis or Crohn's disease, or a healthy co-twin of an affected twin (not recorded which). The chain combines TRBV19 with TRBJ2-3; the TCRdb call, TRBD2, lacks DNA for checking. The CDR3 protein is CASSIGLAGGRGTQYF.